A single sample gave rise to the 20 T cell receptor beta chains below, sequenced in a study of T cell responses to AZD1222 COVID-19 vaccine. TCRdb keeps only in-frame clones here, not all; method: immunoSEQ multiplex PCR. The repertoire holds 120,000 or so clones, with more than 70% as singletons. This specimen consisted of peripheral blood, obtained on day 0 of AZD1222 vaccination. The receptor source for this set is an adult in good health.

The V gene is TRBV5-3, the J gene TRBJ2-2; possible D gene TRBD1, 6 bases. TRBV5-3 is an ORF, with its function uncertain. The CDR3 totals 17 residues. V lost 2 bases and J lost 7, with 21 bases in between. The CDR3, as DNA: TGTGCCAGAAGCTTCAGAGTCCCCGGGACATCTGTCGGGGAGCTGTTTTTT. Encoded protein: CARSFRVPGTSVGELFF.

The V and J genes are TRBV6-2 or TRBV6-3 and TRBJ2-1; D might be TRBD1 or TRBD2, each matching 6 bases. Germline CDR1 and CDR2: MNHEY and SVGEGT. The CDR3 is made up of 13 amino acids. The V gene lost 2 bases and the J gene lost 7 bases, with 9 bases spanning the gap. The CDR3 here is CASSYQGRNEQFF. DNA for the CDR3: TGTGCCAGCAGTTACCAGGGGAGGAATGAGCAGTTCTTC.

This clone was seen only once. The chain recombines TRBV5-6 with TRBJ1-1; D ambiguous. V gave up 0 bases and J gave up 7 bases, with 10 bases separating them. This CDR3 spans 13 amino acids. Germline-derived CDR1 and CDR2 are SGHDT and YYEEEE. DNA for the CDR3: TGTGCCAGCAGCTTGGCAGGTTGGGGTGAAGCTTTCTTT. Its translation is CASSLAGWGEAFF.

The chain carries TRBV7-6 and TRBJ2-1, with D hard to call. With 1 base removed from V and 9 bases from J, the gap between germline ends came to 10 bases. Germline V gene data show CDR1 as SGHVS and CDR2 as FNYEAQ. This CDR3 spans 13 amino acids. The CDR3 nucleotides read TGTGCCAGCAGCTTAGGTCCGGTCGGTGAGCAGTTCTTC. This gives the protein CASSLGPVGEQFF.

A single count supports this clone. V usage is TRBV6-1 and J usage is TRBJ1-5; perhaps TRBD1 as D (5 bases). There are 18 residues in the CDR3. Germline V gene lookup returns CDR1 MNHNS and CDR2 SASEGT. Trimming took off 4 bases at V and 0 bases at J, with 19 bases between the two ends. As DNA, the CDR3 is TGTGCCAGCAGTGCGACCCGTGACAGTTTTTATAGCAATCAGCCCCAGCATTTT. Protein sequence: CASSATRDSFYSNQPQHF.

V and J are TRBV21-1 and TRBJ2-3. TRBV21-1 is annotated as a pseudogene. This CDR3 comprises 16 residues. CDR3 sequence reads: CASSRRAISGTDTQYF. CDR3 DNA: TGTGCCAGCAGCCGCCGGGCTATTAGTGGCACAGATACGCAGTATTTT.

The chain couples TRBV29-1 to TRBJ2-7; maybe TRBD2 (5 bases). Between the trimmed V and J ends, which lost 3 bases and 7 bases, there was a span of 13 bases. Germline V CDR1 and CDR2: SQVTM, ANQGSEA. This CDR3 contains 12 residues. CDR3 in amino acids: CSVEKGGEEQYF. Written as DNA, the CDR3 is TGCAGCGTTGAGAAGGGTGGGGAGGAGCAGTACTTC.

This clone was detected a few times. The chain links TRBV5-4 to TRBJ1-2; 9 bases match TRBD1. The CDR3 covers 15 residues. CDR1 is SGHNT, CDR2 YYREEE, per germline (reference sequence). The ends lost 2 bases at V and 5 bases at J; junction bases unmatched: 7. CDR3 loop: CASSFPGQGGYGYTF. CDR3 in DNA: TGTGCCAGCAGCTTTCCGGGACAGGGAGGTTATGGCTACACCTTC.

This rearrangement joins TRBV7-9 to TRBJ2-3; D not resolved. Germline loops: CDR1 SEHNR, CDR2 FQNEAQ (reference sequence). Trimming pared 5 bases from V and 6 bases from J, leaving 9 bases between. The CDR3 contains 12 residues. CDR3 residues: CASSGVGDTQYF. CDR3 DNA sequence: TGTGCCAGCAGCGGCGTAGGGGATACGCAGTATTTT.

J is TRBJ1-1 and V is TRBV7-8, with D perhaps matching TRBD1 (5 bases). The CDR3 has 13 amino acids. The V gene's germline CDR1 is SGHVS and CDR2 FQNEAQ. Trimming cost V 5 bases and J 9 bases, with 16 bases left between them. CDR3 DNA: TGTGCCAGCAGCCTCCGGGGCCAGAGGCAAGCTTTCTTT. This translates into CASSLRGQRQAFF. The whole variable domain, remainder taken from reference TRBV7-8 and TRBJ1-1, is GAGVSQSPRYKVAKRGQDVALRCDPISGHVSLFWYQQALGQGPEFLTYFQNEAQLDKSGLPSDRFFAERPEGSVSTLKIQRTQQEDSAVYLCASSLRGQRQAFFGQGTRLTVV.

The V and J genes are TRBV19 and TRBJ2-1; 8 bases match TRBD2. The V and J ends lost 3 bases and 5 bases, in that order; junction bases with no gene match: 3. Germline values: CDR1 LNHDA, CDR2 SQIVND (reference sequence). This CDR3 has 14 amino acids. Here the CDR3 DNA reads TGTGCCAGTAGTATTATAGCGGGGAACAATGAGCAGTTCTTC. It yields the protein CASSIIAGNNEQFF.

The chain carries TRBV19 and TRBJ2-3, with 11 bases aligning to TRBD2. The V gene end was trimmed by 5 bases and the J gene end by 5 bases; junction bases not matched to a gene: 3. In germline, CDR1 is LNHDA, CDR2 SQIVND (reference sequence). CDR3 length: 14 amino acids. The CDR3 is CASSHGLAGDTQYF. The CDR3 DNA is TGTGCCAGTAGTCACGGACTAGCGGGAGATACGCAGTATTTT. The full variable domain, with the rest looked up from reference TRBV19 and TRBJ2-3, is DGGITQSPKYLFRKEGQNVTLSCEQNLNHDAMYWYRQDPGQGLRLIYYSQIVNDFQKGDIAEGYSVSREKKESFPLTVTSAQKNPTAFYLCASSHGLAGDTQYFGPGTRLTVL.

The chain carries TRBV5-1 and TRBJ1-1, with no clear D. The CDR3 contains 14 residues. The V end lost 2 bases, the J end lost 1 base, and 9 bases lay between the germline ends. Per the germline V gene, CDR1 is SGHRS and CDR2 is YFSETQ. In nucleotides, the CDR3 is TGCGCCAGCAGCTTCGACCGAGAGAACACTGAAGCTTTCTTT. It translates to CASSFDRENTEAFF. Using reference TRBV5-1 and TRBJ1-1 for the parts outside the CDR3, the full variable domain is KAGVTQTPRYLIKTRGQQVTLSCSPISGHRSVSWYQQTPGQGLQFLFEYFSETQRNKGNFPGRFSGRQFSNSRSEMNVSTLELGDSALYLCASSFDRENTEAFFGQGTRLTVV.

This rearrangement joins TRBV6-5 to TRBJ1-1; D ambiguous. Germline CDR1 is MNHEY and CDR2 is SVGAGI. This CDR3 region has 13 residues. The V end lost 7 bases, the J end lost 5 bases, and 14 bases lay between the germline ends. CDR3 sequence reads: CASNNPGWTEAFF. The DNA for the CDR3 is TGTGCCAGCAACAACCCCGGTTGGACTGAAGCTTTCTTT.

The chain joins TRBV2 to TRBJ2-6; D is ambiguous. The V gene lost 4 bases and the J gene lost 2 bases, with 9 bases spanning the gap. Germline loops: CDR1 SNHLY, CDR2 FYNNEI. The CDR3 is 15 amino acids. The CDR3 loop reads CASSGRLAGANVLTF. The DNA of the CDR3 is TGTGCCAGCAGTGGGCGACTTGCTGGGGCCAACGTCCTGACTTTC.

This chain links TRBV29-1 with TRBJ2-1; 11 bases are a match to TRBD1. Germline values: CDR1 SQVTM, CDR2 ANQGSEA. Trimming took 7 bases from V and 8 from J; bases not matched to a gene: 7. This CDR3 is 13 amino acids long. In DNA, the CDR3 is TGCAGCGGGTGGGACAGGGGGTATGATGAGCAGTTCTTC. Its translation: CSGWDRGYDEQFF.

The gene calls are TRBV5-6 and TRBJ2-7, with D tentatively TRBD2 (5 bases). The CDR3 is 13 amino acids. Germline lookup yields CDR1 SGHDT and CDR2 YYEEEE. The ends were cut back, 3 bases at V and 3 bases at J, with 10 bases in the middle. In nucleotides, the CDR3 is TGTGCCAGCAGCTCCGGGAAGATCTACGAGCAGTACTTC. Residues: CASSSGKIYEQYF.

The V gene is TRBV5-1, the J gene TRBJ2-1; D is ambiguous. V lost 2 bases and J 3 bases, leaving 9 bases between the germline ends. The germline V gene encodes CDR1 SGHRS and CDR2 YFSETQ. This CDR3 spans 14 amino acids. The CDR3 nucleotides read TGCGCCAGCAGCTTATTACCGGTCTACAATGAGCAGTTCTTC. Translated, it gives CASSLLPVYNEQFF. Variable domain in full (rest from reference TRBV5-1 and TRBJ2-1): KAGVTQTPRYLIKTRGQQVTLSCSPISGHRSVSWYQQTPGQGLQFLFEYFSETQRNKGNFPGRFSGRQFSNSRSEMNVSTLELGDSALYLCASSLLPVYNEQFFGPGTRLTVL.

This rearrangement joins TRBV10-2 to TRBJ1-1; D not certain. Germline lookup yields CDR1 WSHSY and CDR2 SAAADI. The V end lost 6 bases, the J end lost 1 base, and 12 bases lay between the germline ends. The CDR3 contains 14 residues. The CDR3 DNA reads TGCGCCAGCAGGAGCCCGGCACAGAACACTGAAGCTTTCTTT. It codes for CASRSPAQNTEAFF.

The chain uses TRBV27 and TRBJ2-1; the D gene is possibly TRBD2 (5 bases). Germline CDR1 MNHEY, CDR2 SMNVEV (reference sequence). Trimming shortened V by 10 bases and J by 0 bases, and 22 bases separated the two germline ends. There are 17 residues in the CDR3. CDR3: CATRTKSGRSSYNEQFF. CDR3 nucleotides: TGTGCCACCAGGACCAAGAGCGGCCGGAGCTCCTACAATGAGCAGTTCTTC.